These T cell receptor beta chains were read from a single sample in a study of blood T cell repertoires in COVID-19. The method was immunoSEQ multiplex PCR; TCRdb's version includes in-frame clones alone and lacks a portion of them. Among around 250,000 clones listed, around 83% were seen once. Sequencing used peripheral blood. All receptors come from a man aged 18 to 29 with active or convalescent COVID-19. Both conserved end residues are part of each CDR3. The order of the fields is CDR3 length, V gene, D gene, clone size, J gene, CDR3 protein, CDR3 DNA. D genes are given only for firm matches. Clone size appears in some rows only: once, few, many, or a class for an expanded clone.

length: 13
V: TRBV11-2
D: NA
size: once
J: TRBJ1-3
CDR3: CASSPTGPNTIYF
DNA: TGTGCCAGCAGCCCCACAGGGCCGAACACCATATATTTT

length: 13
V: TRBV6-1
D: NA
size: few
J: TRBJ1-1
CDR3: CASSEAGNTEAFF
DNA: TGTGCCAGCAGTGAGGCGGGAAACACTGAAGCTTTCTTT

length: 12
V: TRBV6-5
D: NA
size: NA
J: TRBJ2-3
CDR3: CAIQADSNTQYF
DNA: TGTGCCATCCAGGCGGACTCCAATACGCAGTATTTT

length: 17
V: TRBV9
D: NA
size: NA
J: TRBJ1-3
CDR3: CASSVGAARGSGNTIYF
DNA: TGTGCCAGCAGCGTAGGAGCCGCGCGGGGCTCTGGAAACACCATATATTTT

length: 15
V: TRBV9
D: TRBD2
size: NA
J: TRBJ2-5
CDR3: CASSETSGQAETQYF
DNA: TGTGCCAGCAGCGAGACTAGCGGACAGGCAGAGACCCAGTACTTC

length: 15
V: TRBV6-6
D: NA
size: once
J: TRBJ1-5
CDR3: CASSTLRLKDQPQHF
DNA: TGTGCCAGCAGTACCCTGCGCCTCAAAGATCAGCCCCAGCATTTT

length: 14
V: TRBV30
D: NA
size: NA
J: TRBJ1-5
CDR3: CAWTSLDGNQPQHF
DNA: TGTGCCTGGACATCCTTAGATGGCAATCAGCCCCAGCATTTT

length: 14
V: TRBV23-1
D: NA
size: NA
J: TRBJ1-5
CDR3: CASSQGGLYQPQHF
DNA: TGCGCCAGCAGTCAAGGAGGGCTCTATCAGCCCCAGCATTTT

length: 16
V: TRBV6-1
D: NA
size: NA
J: TRBJ1-1
CDR3: CASSEAVTDWNTEAFF
DNA: TGTGCCAGCAGTGAAGCAGTAACAGATTGGAACACTGAAGCTTTCTTT

length: 12
V: TRBV2
D: TRBD2
size: once
J: TRBJ2-1
CDR3: CASILAGVEQFF
DNA: TGTGCCAGCATTCTAGCGGGGGTGGAGCAGTTCTTC

length: 14
V: TRBV10-3
D: NA
size: NA
J: TRBJ1-6
CDR3: CATQLGRRNSPLHF
DNA: TGTGCCACCCAACTAGGGCGTCGAAATTCACCCCTCCACTTT

length: 18
V: TRBV28
D: TRBD1
size: few
J: TRBJ1-1
CDR3: CASSSPGTGGRSVTEAFF
DNA: TGTGCCAGCAGTTCCCCGGGGACAGGGGGACGGTCGGTCACTGAAGCTTTCTTT

length: 12
V: TRBV30
D: NA
size: NA
J: TRBJ1-3
CDR3: CARRDSGNTIYF
DNA: TGTGCCCGTCGGGACTCTGGAAACACCATATATTTT

length: 16
V: TRBV6-5
D: TRBD2
size: few
J: TRBJ2-2
CDR3: CASSYPAGVGTGELFF
DNA: TGTGCCAGCAGTTACCCAGCGGGAGTCGGCACCGGGGAGCTGTTTTTT

length: 15
V: TRBV28
D: NA
size: NA
J: TRBJ1-4
CDR3: CASYPSTGADEKLFF
DNA: TGTGCCAGCTATCCGTCGACTGGCGCGGATGAAAAACTGTTTTTT

length: 14
V: TRBV18
D: TRBD1
size: NA
J: TRBJ2-7
CDR3: CASSPDRVTYEQYF
DNA: TGTGCCAGCTCACCAGACAGGGTCACCTACGAGCAGTACTTC

length: 15
V: TRBV7-9
D: TRBD2
size: once
J: TRBJ2-1
CDR3: CASSQSTSPSNEQFF
DNA: TGTGCCAGCAGCCAATCGACTAGCCCCTCGAATGAGCAGTTCTTC

length: 16
V: TRBV11-2
D: NA
size: NA
J: TRBJ2-5
CDR3: CASSPRQLGPQETQYF
DNA: TGTGCCAGCAGCCCACGACAGTTAGGCCCCCAAGAGACCCAGTACTTC

length: 13
V: TRBV2
D: TRBD1
size: NA
J: TRBJ1-2
CDR3: CASRGTAAYGYTF
DNA: TGTGCCAGCAGGGGGACAGCTGCCTATGGCTACACCTTC

length: 15
V: TRBV27
D: NA
size: NA
J: TRBJ1-1
CDR3: CASSLGARGDTEAFF
DNA: TGTGCCAGCAGTTTAGGGGCCCGGGGGGACACTGAAGCTTTCTTT

length: 13
V: TRBV20-1
D: NA
size: NA
J: TRBJ1-5
CDR3: CSASFGGNQPQHF
DNA: TGCAGTGCTAGTTTTGGAGGCAATCAGCCCCAGCATTTT

length: 12
V: TRBV30
D: NA
size: NA
J: TRBJ2-2
CDR3: CAWSREGWELFF
DNA: TGTGCCTGGAGCCGCGAGGGCTGGGAGCTGTTTTTT

length: 13
V: TRBV11-2
D: NA
size: NA
J: TRBJ1-3
CDR3: CASSLSFGNTIYF
DNA: TGTGCCAGCAGCCTTTCCTTTGGAAACACCATATATTTT

length: 13
V: TRBV27
D: NA
size: NA
J: TRBJ1-2
CDR3: CASSFLQGVGYTF
DNA: TGTGCCAGCAGTTTTTTACAGGGAGTAGGCTACACCTTC

length: 16
V: TRBV5-8
D: TRBD2
size: NA
J: TRBJ2-7
CDR3: CASSLGGGAGGHEQYF
DNA: TGTGCCAGCAGCTTGGGCGGGGGAGCCGGCGGCCACGAGCAGTACTTC

length: 13
V: TRBV24-1
D: NA
size: once
J: TRBJ1-1
CDR3: CATSGQANTEAFF
DNA: TGTGCCACCAGTGGGCAGGCGAACACTGAAGCTTTCTTT

length: 17
V: TRBV18
D: NA
size: NA
J: TRBJ2-7
CDR3: CASSPRGLQRSSYEQYF
DNA: TGTGCCAGCTCACCGCGGGGGCTACAGAGGAGCTCCTACGAGCAGTACTTC

length: 15
V: TRBV24-1
D: TRBD1
size: NA
J: TRBJ1-2
CDR3: CATSADPGQGFGYTF
DNA: TGTGCCACCAGTGCGGACCCGGGACAGGGATTTGGCTACACCTTC

length: 14
V: TRBV30
D: NA
size: NA
J: TRBJ2-2
CDR3: CAWSEASQLGELFF
DNA: TGTGCCTGGAGTGAGGCTAGTCAATTGGGGGAGCTGTTTTTT

length: 13
V: TRBV25-1
D: NA
size: NA
J: TRBJ2-1
CDR3: CASRGGGAGEQFF
DNA: TGTGCCAGCAGGGGAGGCGGCGCAGGGGAGCAGTTCTTC

length: 14
V: TRBV27
D: TRBD1
size: NA
J: TRBJ2-7
CDR3: CASSQLTGGDEQYF
DNA: TGTGCCAGCAGCCAGCTTACAGGGGGAGACGAGCAGTACTTC

length: 13
V: TRBV30
D: TRBD1
size: once
J: TRBJ2-7
CDR3: CAWETGDTYEQYF
DNA: TGTGCCTGGGAGACAGGGGACACCTACGAGCAGTACTTC

length: 12
V: TRBV5-4
D: NA
size: NA
J: TRBJ2-2
CDR3: CASSRGSGELFF
DNA: TGTGCCAGCAGCAGGGGATCCGGGGAGCTGTTTTTT

length: 14
V: TRBV11-3
D: NA
size: NA
J: TRBJ2-7
CDR3: CASSFSGASYEQYF
DNA: TGTGCCAGCAGCTTTTCAGGGGCAAGCTACGAGCAGTACTTC

length: 14
V: TRBV12-5
D: NA
size: NA
J: TRBJ1-4
CDR3: CASGAGARDEKLFF
DNA: TGTGCTAGTGGCGCGGGGGCGCGGGATGAAAAACTGTTTTTT

length: 14
V: TRBV6-6
D: TRBD1
size: NA
J: TRBJ1-5
CDR3: CASSYRQGIQPQHF
DNA: TGTGCCAGCAGTTACCGACAGGGAATCCAGCCCCAGCATTTT

length: 15
V: TRBV4-3
D: NA
size: NA
J: TRBJ2-2
CDR3: CASSLMHRGTGELFF
DNA: TGCGCCAGCAGCCTTATGCATAGGGGAACCGGGGAGCTGTTTTTT

length: 11
V: TRBV6-8
D: NA
size: NA
J: TRBJ1-5
CDR3: CANRLRQPQHF
DNA: TGTGCCAACCGTTTGCGGCAGCCCCAGCATTTT

length: 13
V: TRBV11-3
D: NA
size: few
J: TRBJ2-2
CDR3: CASRSSNTGELFF
DNA: TGTGCCAGCAGGTCCTCGAACACCGGGGAGCTGTTTTTT

length: 16
V: TRBV29-1
D: TRBD2
size: NA
J: TRBJ2-3
CDR3: CSVEGRLAGTTDTQYF
DNA: TGCAGCGTTGAAGGGAGACTAGCGGGAACCACAGATACGCAGTATTTT

length: 14
V: TRBV9
D: TRBD1
size: NA
J: TRBJ2-7
CDR3: CASSVNAGGNEQYF
DNA: TGTGCCAGCAGCGTAAATGCAGGGGGAAACGAGCAGTACTTC

length: 16
V: TRBV29-1
D: TRBD2
size: NA
J: TRBJ2-1
CDR3: CSAARLAGEGGNEQFF
DNA: TGCAGCGCCGCAAGACTAGCGGGAGAGGGGGGCAATGAGCAGTTCTTC

length: 15
V: TRBV7-9
D: TRBD1
size: NA
J: TRBJ1-3
CDR3: CASSFGQGSGNTIYF
DNA: TGTGCCAGCAGCTTTGGACAGGGAAGCGGAAACACCATATATTTT

length: 16
V: TRBV5-4
D: TRBD2
size: few
J: TRBJ2-1
CDR3: CASSSGLAGGIYEQFF
DNA: TGTGCCAGCAGCTCAGGACTAGCGGGGGGAATTTATGAGCAGTTCTTC

length: 12
V: TRBV11-2
D: NA
size: NA
J: TRBJ2-7
CDR3: CASSLGQQLASF
DNA: TGTGCCAGCAGCCTGGGACAACAGCTGGCGTCGTTC

length: 15
V: TRBV28
D: NA
size: NA
J: TRBJ2-1
CDR3: CASTPSASGRNEQFF
DNA: TGTGCCAGCACCCCCTCGGCCTCAGGTCGGAATGAGCAGTTCTTC

length: 15
V: TRBV15
D: TRBD1
size: few
J: TRBJ2-7
CDR3: CATSREGTGHYEQYF
DNA: TGTGCCACCAGCAGAGAAGGGACAGGTCACTACGAGCAGTACTTC

length: 15
V: TRBV4-3
D: NA
size: once
J: TRBJ1-6
CDR3: CASSLSEGYQSPLHF
DNA: TGCGCCAGCAGCCTGTCCGAGGGCTACCAATCACCCCTCCACTTT

length: 17
V: TRBV7-2
D: TRBD2
size: NA
J: TRBJ2-2
CDR3: CASSLVGTRLSTGELFF
DNA: TGTGCCAGCAGCTTAGTTGGGACTAGACTCTCCACCGGGGAGCTGTTTTTT

length: 15
V: TRBV30
D: TRBD1
size: NA
J: TRBJ2-7
CDR3: CAWSNRDRGVYEQYF
DNA: TGTGCCTGGAGTAACCGGGACAGGGGGGTTTACGAGCAGTACTTC

length: 14
V: TRBV30
D: TRBD1
size: few
J: TRBJ1-4
CDR3: CAWIGTAENEKLFF
DNA: TGTGCCTGGATCGGGACAGCCGAAAATGAAAAACTGTTTTTT

length: 14
V: TRBV15
D: NA
size: NA
J: TRBJ2-5
CDR3: CATSRDRGQETQYF
DNA: TGTGCCACCAGCAGGGACCGGGGGCAAGAGACCCAGTACTTC